This T cell receptor (beta chain) was identified in a study of blood T cell repertoires in COVID-19. Study information: Some COVID-19 samples were acute and others convalescent; all came from the United States, Italy and Spain. Sources were T cells, B-cell-depleted T cells, or PBMCs; the material itself was cDNA or gDNA.

The CDR3 is made up of 14 amino acids. Between the trimmed V and J ends, which lost 6 bases and 3 bases, there was a span of 9 bases. CDR1 is MNHEY and CDR2 is SMNVEV in the germline V gene (reference sequence). Repertoires were generated with immunoSEQ multiplex PCR, while TCRdb's copy carries only in-frame clones and drops some. The sample has over 250,000 clones, 88% seen once. Adults between roughly 18 and 95 years of age took part from more than 20 US areas. Cohort 3 donors counted as recovered after two negative PCRs, clearance, or resolved symptoms. Material: PBMCs or T cells enriched from blood (not recorded which). V and J are TRBV27 and TRBJ2-6; D possibly corresponds to TRBD1 (6 bases). The TCR comes from a woman in her 50s who had recovered from COVID-19. The CDR3 protein is CASSPRGGANVLTF. Written as DNA, the CDR3 is TGTGCCAGCAGCCCCAGGGGTGGGGCCAACGTCCTGACTTTC.